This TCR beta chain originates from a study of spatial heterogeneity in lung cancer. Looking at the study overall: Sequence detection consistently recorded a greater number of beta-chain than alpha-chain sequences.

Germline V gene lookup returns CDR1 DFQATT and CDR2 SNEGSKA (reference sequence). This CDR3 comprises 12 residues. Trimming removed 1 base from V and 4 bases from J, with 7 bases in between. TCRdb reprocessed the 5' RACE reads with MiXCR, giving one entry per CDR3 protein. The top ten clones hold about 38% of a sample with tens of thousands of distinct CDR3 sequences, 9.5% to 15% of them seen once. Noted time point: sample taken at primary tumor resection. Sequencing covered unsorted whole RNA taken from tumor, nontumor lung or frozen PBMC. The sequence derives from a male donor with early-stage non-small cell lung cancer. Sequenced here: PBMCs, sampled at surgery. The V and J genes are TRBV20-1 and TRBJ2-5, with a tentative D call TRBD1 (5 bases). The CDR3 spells CSARVDRETQYF. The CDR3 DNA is TGCAGTGCTAGAGTCGACAGAGAGACCCAGTACTTC.